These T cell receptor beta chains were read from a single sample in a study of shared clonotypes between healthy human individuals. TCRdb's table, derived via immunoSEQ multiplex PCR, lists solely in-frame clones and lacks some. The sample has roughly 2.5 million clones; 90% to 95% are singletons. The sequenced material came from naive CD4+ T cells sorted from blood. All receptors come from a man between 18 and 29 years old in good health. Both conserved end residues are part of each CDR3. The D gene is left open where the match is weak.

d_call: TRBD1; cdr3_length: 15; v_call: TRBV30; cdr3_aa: CAWRVTGGFTGELFF
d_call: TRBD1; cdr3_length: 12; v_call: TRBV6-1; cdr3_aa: CATRTGGDEQYF
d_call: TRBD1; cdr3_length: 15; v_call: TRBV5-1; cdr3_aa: CASSFGPGGNTEAFF
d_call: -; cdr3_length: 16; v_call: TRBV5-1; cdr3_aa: CASSLGFGRNNSPLHF
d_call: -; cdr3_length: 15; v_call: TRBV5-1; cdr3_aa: CASSFNGVDGNTIYF
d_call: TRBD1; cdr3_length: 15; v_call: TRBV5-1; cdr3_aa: CASSLEGQGATEAFF
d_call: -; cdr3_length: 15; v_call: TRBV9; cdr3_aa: CASSPQGPGNSPLHF
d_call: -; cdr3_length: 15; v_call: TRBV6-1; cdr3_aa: CASSDADGSNYGYTF
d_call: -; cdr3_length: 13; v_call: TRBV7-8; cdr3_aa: CASSRGPPLEAFF
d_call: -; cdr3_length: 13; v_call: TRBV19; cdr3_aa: CASGALSWNEQFF
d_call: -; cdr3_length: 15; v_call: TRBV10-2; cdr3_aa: CASSESRGYNSPLHF
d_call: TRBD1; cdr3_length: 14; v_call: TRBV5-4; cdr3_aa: CASSSQGAPEKLFF
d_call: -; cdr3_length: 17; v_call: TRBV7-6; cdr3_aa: CASSLVSGNGMNTEAFF
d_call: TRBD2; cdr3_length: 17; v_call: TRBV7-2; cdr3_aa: CASSLRLAGGSYNEQFF
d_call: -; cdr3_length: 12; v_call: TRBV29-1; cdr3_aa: CSVEDPGQPQHF
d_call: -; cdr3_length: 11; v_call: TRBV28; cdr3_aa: CASRSRLEQFF
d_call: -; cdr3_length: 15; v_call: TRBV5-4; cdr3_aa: CASSLAGAGNTEAFF
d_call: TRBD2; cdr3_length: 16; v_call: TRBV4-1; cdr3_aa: CASSPPRREGSYEQYF
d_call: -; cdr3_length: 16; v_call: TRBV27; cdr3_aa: CASSLSSGTVNSPLHF
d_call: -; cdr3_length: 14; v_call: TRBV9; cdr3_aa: CASSVDLAIDTQYF
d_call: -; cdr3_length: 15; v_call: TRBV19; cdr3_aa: CASSPPMTANTEAFF
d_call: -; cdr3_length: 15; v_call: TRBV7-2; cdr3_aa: CASNPYGTDGDTQYF
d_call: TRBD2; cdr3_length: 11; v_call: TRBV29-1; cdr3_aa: CSARGEETQYF
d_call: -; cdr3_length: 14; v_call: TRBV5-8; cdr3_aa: CASSSGVKNEKLFF
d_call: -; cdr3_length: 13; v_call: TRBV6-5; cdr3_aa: CASFASGVYEQYF
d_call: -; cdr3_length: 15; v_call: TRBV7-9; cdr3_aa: CASSSDSGTNEKLFF
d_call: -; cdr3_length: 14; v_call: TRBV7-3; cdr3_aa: CASSLGLTYNEQFF
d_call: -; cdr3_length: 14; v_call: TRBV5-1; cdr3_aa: CASSLAGGNTEAFF
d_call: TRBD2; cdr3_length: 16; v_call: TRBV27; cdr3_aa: CASSLWVSGSRNEQYF
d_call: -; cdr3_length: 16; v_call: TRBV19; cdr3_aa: CASSTLDRFTGNTIYF
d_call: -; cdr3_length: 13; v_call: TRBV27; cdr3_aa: CASSFRGNYGYTF
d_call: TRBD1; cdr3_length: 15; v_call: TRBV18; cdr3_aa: CASSPGTGVNTEAFF
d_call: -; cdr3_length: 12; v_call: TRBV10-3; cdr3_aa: CAITNSGYEQYF
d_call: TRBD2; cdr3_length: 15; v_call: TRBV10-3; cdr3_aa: CAIRPGLAVTDTQYF
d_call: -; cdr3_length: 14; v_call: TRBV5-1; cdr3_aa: CASSLQGLQYGYTF
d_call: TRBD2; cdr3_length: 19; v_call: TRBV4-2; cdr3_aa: CASSHVPGLAGALTDTQYF
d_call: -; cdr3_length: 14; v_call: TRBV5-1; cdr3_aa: CASSPGSQGNIQYF
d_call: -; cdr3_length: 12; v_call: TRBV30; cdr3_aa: CAWTTEGGGSFF
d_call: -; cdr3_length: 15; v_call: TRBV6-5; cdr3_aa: CASSAVLSEGQPQHF
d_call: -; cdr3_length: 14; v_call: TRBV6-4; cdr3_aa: CASSDSRRTDTQYF
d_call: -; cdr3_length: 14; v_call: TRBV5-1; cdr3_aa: CASSLRTAGEKLFF
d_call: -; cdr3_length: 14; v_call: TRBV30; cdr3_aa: CAWSSAVWIVEQYF
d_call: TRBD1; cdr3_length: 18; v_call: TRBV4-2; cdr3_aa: CASSQEVGTAKPGAEAFF
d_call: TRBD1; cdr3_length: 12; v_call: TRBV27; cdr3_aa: CASSRGFGELFF
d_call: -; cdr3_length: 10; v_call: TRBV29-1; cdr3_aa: CSPPESPLHF
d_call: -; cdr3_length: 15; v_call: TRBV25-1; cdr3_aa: CASSSTGGLYEKLFF
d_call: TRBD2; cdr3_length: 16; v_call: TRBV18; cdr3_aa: CASSPVRGGLTDTQYF
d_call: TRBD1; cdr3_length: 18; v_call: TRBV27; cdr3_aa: CASRRAGQGFFGNQPQHF
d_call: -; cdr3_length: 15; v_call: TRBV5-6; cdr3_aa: CASSLEPTGANVLTF
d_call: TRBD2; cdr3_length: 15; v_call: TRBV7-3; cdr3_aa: CASSFTGGEPDTQYF
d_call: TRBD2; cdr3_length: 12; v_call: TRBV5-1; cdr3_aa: CATGGLTGELFF
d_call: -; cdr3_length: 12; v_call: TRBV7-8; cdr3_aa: CASRPTVGGYTF
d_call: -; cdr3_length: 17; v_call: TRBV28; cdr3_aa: CASSLFGPAGAKNIQYF
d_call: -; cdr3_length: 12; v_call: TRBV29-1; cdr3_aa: CSYDRTNTEAFF